These T cell receptor beta chains were read from a single sample in a study of immune heterogeneity within non-small cell lung tumors. TCRdb called the multiplex PCR reads again in MiXCR, with one record for every CDR3 protein. This table holds roughly 4,700 distinct CDR3 sequences, 33% found once. The sequencing input was lung tumor tissue. These receptors were taken from a woman between 50 and 59 years old with non-small cell lung cancer. Both conserved end residues are part of each CDR3. D genes are given only for firm matches. The size of a clone is reported for some rows only, either as once, few or many, or as a class for expanded clones.

j_gene,abundance,v_gene,d_gene,CDR3nt,CDR3aa
TRBJ2-7,few,TRBV12-3/TRBV12-4,NA,TGTGCCAGCAGTTTAGGCTGGGGTGGGACAACCTACGAGCAGTACTTC,CASSLGWGGTTYEQYF
TRBJ2-3,NA,TRBV4-1,TRBD2,TGCGCCAGCAGCCAAGAACTTCGCGGGAGGGCCTCAACAGATACGCAGTATTTT,CASSQELRGRASTDTQYF
TRBJ2-2,few,TRBV24-1,NA,TGTGCCACCAGTGATTTGAACAAGAACACCGGGGAGCTGTTTTTT,CATSDLNKNTGELFF
TRBJ1-5,few,TRBV7-3,NA,TGTGCCAGCAGCTTCGACATCAATCAGCCCCAGCATTTT,CASSFDINQPQHF
TRBJ1-5,medium-sized,TRBV6-1,NA,TGTGCCAGCAGTTTTGGGGTTGGTTTGTATGCTCATCAGCCCCAGCATTTT,CASSFGVGLYAHQPQHF
TRBJ1-1,few,TRBV28,NA,TGTGCCAGCAGCCTTTCAGGGTTGGACACTGAAGCTTTCTTT,CASSLSGLDTEAFF
TRBJ2-3,medium-sized,TRBV3-1,NA,TGTGCCAGCAGCCAAGGAGGGGATACGCAGTATTTT,CASSQGGDTQYF
TRBJ1-5,few,TRBV10-3,TRBD1,TGTGCCATCGGGACAGGGGATAGCAATCAGCCCCAGCATTTT,CAIGTGDSNQPQHF
TRBJ2-3,few,TRBV3-1,TRBD2,TGTGCCAGCAGCCGTCTCGAAGCGGGAGGGGGGACAGATACGCAGTATTTT,CASSRLEAGGGTDTQYF
TRBJ2-2,medium-sized,TRBV12-3/TRBV12-4,TRBD2,TGTGCCAGCAGTGGCAAGTCCGGGACTAGCGGGCGTCGGCTGTTTTTT,CASSGKSGTSGRRLFF
TRBJ2-7,NA,TRBV6-2/TRBV6-3,TRBD1,TGTGCCACCGGGACAGGGGCCCTTAGCTCCTACGAGCAGTACTTC,CATGTGALSSYEQYF
TRBJ1-5,once,TRBV7-3,NA,TGTGCCAGCAGCTCCCGGACAGCCGTCAATCAGCCCCAGCATTTT,CASSSRTAVNQPQHF
TRBJ2-5,medium-sized,TRBV3-1,NA,TGTGCCAGCAGCCCCACCAGGACAGTCGGAGAGACCCAGTACTTC,CASSPTRTVGETQYF
TRBJ1-1,NA,TRBV12-3/TRBV12-4,NA,TGTGCCAGCAGTTTAGGGGGAAACACTGAAGCTTTCTTT,CASSLGGNTEAFF
TRBJ2-7,medium-sized,TRBV19,NA,TGTGCCAGTAGTAGCCAGGGGCAGGGGTTACACTACGAGCAGTACTTC,CASSSQGQGLHYEQYF
TRBJ1-4,medium-sized,TRBV2,NA,TGTGCCAGCAGCCAGGACGGTTCAACTAATGAAAAACTGTTTTTT,CASSQDGSTNEKLFF
TRBJ1-1,few,TRBV7-9,TRBD1,TGTGCCAGCAGCCCCGGACAGGGGAACACTGAAGCTTTCTTT,CASSPGQGNTEAFF
TRBJ1-5,medium-sized,TRBV6-1,TRBD1,TGTGCCAGCACCATAGGGGGCCAGGGCAATCAGCCCCAGCATTTT,CASTIGGQGNQPQHF
TRBJ1-6,once,TRBV30,NA,TGTGCCTGGAGTCCTGGGTCAGTACCCCTCCACTTT,CAWSPGSVPLHF
TRBJ2-3,medium-sized,TRBV24-1,NA,TGTGCCACCAGTGATTCTGTCACAGATACGCAGTATTTT,CATSDSVTDTQYF
TRBJ2-1,few,TRBV20-1,NA,TGCAGTGCTAGTCTGTTGTGGATAGCGAACTCCTACAATGAGCAGTTCTTC,CSASLLWIANSYNEQFF
TRBJ1-4,NA,TRBV30,TRBD1,TGTGACTGGAGTGCAGGGGGAGGAAAACTGGTTTTT,CDWSAGGGKLVF
TRBJ1-5,medium-sized,TRBV19,TRBD1,TGTGCCAGTAGTATGGACAGGGGGGGGGGTCAGCCCCAGCATTTT,CASSMDRGGGQPQHF
TRBJ2-5,few,TRBV28,TRBD1,TGTGCCAGCAGTCCCCGGACAGGACGGCTCTTTGAGACCCAGTACTTC,CASSPRTGRLFETQYF
TRBJ2-7,once,TRBV7-8,NA,TGTGCCAGCAGCTATCGGGAAGCGGAGGCCTACGAGCAGTACTTC,CASSYREAEAYEQYF